These T cell receptor beta chains were read from a single sample in a study of early T cells in non-severe SARS-CoV-2 infection. TCRdb recomputed calls from the 5' RACE reads with MiXCR, one row per CDR3 protein. The sample lists 45,000 to 65,000 distinct CDR3 sequences, around a tenth seen once, with around 4.2% in the top ten. What was sequenced was whole blood. The source of these receptors is an adult who was a healthcare worker with PCR-confirmed SARS-CoV-2 infection or an uninfected control (not recorded which). CDR3s include the opening cysteine and the closing phenylalanine or tryptophan. The order of the fields is D gene, V gene, J gene, clone size, CDR3 protein, CDR3 DNA. D genes are given only for firm matches. Where a row states a size, it is once, few, many or the class of an expanded clone; other rows omit it.

d_call: -
v_call: TRBV7-2
j_call: TRBJ2-7
clone_size: many
cdr3_aa: CASSGTFEDEQYF
cdr3_nt: TGTGCCAGTTCCGGGACCTTTGAAGACGAGCAGTACTTC

d_call: -
v_call: TRBV29-1
j_call: TRBJ2-1
clone_size: many
cdr3_aa: CSVGMAGASEQFF
cdr3_nt: TGCAGCGTTGGGATGGCAGGGGCCAGTGAGCAGTTCTTC

d_call: TRBD2
v_call: TRBV20-1
j_call: TRBJ2-1
clone_size: few
cdr3_aa: CSARGPLAGQYEQFF
cdr3_nt: TGCAGTGCTAGAGGTCCTCTAGCGGGTCAATATGAGCAGTTCTTC

d_call: -
v_call: TRBV24-1
j_call: TRBJ2-7
clone_size: -
cdr3_aa: CATSDSGSSYEQYF
cdr3_nt: TGTGCCACCAGTGATTCAGGGAGCTCCTACGAGCAGTACTTC

d_call: TRBD1
v_call: TRBV10-2
j_call: TRBJ1-6
clone_size: many
cdr3_aa: CASMEQGRHSPLHF
cdr3_nt: TGCGCCAGCATGGAACAGGGGAGGCATTCACCCCTCCACTTT

d_call: TRBD2
v_call: TRBV11-2
j_call: TRBJ2-3
clone_size: many
cdr3_aa: CASSPWLGGSGYTDTQYF
cdr3_nt: TGTGCCAGCAGCCCGTGGTTGGGGGGGAGCGGTTACACAGATACGCAGTATTTT

d_call: -
v_call: TRBV7-3
j_call: TRBJ2-3
clone_size: many
cdr3_aa: CASSLRPSDTQYF
cdr3_nt: TGTGCCAGCAGCTTAAGGCCGTCAGATACGCAGTATTTT

d_call: -
v_call: TRBV5-1
j_call: TRBJ2-1
clone_size: few
cdr3_aa: CASSSISSYNEQFF
cdr3_nt: TGCGCCAGCAGTAGTATAAGCTCCTACAATGAGCAGTTCTTC

d_call: TRBD2
v_call: TRBV6-1
j_call: TRBJ2-3
clone_size: many
cdr3_aa: CASSENGLAGGTDTQYF
cdr3_nt: TGTGCCAGCAGTGAAAACGGACTAGCGGGGGGCACAGATACGCAGTATTTT

d_call: -
v_call: TRBV3-1
j_call: TRBJ2-7
clone_size: many
cdr3_aa: CASSPKGGYEQYF
cdr3_nt: TGTGCCAGCAGCCCTAAGGGGGGTTACGAGCAGTACTTC

d_call: -
v_call: TRBV6-2/TRBV6-3
j_call: TRBJ1-5
clone_size: many
cdr3_aa: CASSYSSNQPQHF
cdr3_nt: TGTGCCAGCAGTTACAGTAGCAATCAGCCCCAGCATTTT